These 18 T cell receptor beta chains originate from one sample sequenced in a study of identical twins. TCRdb analysed the 5' RACE reads with MiXCR anew, one entry per CDR3 protein. This sample carries 1.5 million or so distinct CDR3 sequences, around a third of them seen once, and the ten largest clones take around 0.3%. Sequencing was done on a sample of cord blood. Receptor source: a newborn girl in good health.

The V and J genes are TRBV19 and TRBJ2-5; possibly TRBD1 or TRBD2 for D (5 bases each). The CDR3 is 17 amino acids. Germline loops: CDR1 LNHDA, CDR2 SQIVND (reference sequence). The V and J ends lost 3 bases and 9 bases respectively, with 26 bases between them. In DNA form, the CDR3 reads TGTGCCAGTAGTATTGGAGCAGGGAGAGGCCGAAATGGGTCCCAGTACTTC. Its translation: CASSIGAGRGRNGSQYF.

The chain joins TRBV5-6 to TRBJ2-1, with 10 nucleotides matching TRBD2. Trimming took 2 bases from V and 8 from J; bases not matched to a gene: 10. The CDR3 length is 16 residues. CDR1 and CDR2 from the germline V gene are SGHDT and YYEEEE. Here the CDR3 reads CASSFSASGGVYEQFF. CDR3 coding DNA: TGTGCCAGCAGCTTTTCCGCTAGCGGGGGTGTCTATGAGCAGTTCTTC.

This clonotype occurred a few times. The chain is built from TRBV7-9 and TRBJ2-3; possibly TRBD2 for D (5 bases). Germline-derived CDR1 and CDR2 are SEHNR and FQNEAQ (reference sequence). V was clipped by 1 base and J by 4 bases, with 9 bases between them. The CDR3 has 14 amino acids. In DNA, the CDR3 is TGTGCCAGCAGCTTAGTCACAGCGGCAGATACGCAGTATTTT. It is translated as CASSLVTAADTQYF.

The gene calls are TRBV19 and TRBJ2-3, with 7 bases aligning to TRBD1. CDR3 length equals 15 residues. Germline V gene sequence: CDR1 LNHDA, CDR2 SQIVND (reference sequence). V shed 6 bases and J 5 bases; nucleotides not matched to a gene: 11. The CDR3 DNA reads TGTGCCAGTAGAGCATCTAGCCGACAGGGAGATACGCAGTATTTT. Protein: CASRASSRQGDTQYF.

V and J are TRBV25-1 and TRBJ1-5; D call uncertain. V lost 4 bases and J lost 4, with 11 bases in between. This CDR3 region has 14 residues. CDR1 and CDR2 from the germline V gene are MGHDK and SYGVNS. The CDR3 loop reads CASSGGMDNQPQHF. DNA for the CDR3: TGTGCCAGCAGTGGTGGGATGGATAATCAGCCCCAGCATTTT.

This clonotype was seen ten or more times. The chain is built from TRBV7-2 and TRBJ1-2, with a tentative D call TRBD1 (5 bases). CDR1 is SGHTA, CDR2 FQGNSA, per germline. The CDR3 sequence is 15 residues long. V dropped 5 bases and J dropped 0 bases, with 13 bases sitting between them. This CDR3 reads CASSTYDRTNYGYTF. Here the CDR3 DNA reads TGTGCCAGCAGCACCTACGACAGAACTAACTATGGCTACACCTTC.

The V and J genes are TRBV20-1 and TRBJ2-2; 10 positions match TRBD2. Germline CDR1 is DFQATT and CDR2 is SNEGSKA (reference sequence). There are 13 residues in the CDR3. Trimming removed 5 bases from V and 5 bases from J; junction bases left unmatched: 2. CDR3 coding DNA: TGCAGTGCTCTAGCGGGAGTGACCGGGGAGCTGTTTTTT. Protein: CSALAGVTGELFF.

The sample holds a few counts of this clonotype. J is TRBJ2-7 and V is TRBV10-3; 9 bases align to TRBD1. The CDR3 has 18 amino acids. After removal of 4 bases from V and 2 bases from J, the junction contained 15 bases not matched to a gene. The germline gives CDR1 ENHRY, CDR2 SYGVKD. The CDR3 coding sequence is TGTGCCATCAGTGCTAAAGGCGGGACAGGGAGTTTTCCCTACGAGCAGTACTTC. This encodes CAISAKGGTGSFPYEQYF.

The CDR3 DNA sequence: TGTGCCAGCAGTTACCCGACTAGCGGGGGGAGGGAGACCCAGTACTTC. This translates into CASSYPTSGGRETQYF. The V gene is TRBV6-6, the J gene TRBJ2-7; TRBD2 matches 13 bases. TRBJ2-5 explains the end of the DNA better; the J call may be wrong. This CDR3 comprises 16 residues. Germline V lookup: CDR1 MNHNY, CDR2 SVGAGI (reference sequence).

J is TRBJ2-7 and V is TRBV2; no definite D call. The assigned J gene may be wrong: the sequence end matches TRBJ2-5 better. In germline, CDR1 is SNHLY, CDR2 FYNNEI. The CDR3 is 14 amino acids. Here the CDR3 DNA reads TGTGCCAGCAGTGAGGTTGGGTCAGGAGAGACCCAGTACTTC. Its translation is CASSEVGSGETQYF.

The chain combines TRBV6-5 with TRBJ2-2, with TRBD2 as a possible D gene (7 bases). Germline V gene lookup returns CDR1 MNHEY and CDR2 SVGAGI. The CDR3 length is 16 residues. The V gene lost 2 bases and the J gene lost 6 bases, with 16 bases spanning the gap. The CDR3 spells CASSYPRGGGSGELFF. In nucleotides, the CDR3 is TGTGCCAGCAGTTACCCGAGGGGGGGGGGATCCGGGGAGCTGTTTTTT.

The genes are TRBV30 and TRBJ1-5; D not resolved. The germline V gene has CDR1 GTSNPN and CDR2 SVGIG (reference sequence). The ends were cut back, 1 base at V and 0 bases at J, with 4 bases in the middle. CDR3 size: 13 residues. In DNA form, the CDR3 reads TGTGCCTGGAGTGGAGGTAGCAATCAGCCCCAGCATTTT. Encoded protein: CAWSGGSNQPQHF.

This clonotype was seen more than once but under ten times. The rearrangement joins TRBV6-5 to TRBJ1-2, with TRBD1 matching 8 bases. V lost 8 bases, J lost 3 bases, and 8 bases stayed unmatched. The CDR3 spans 14 residues. CDR1 is MNHEY and CDR2 is SVGAGI in the germline V gene. The CDR3 protein is CASGPDRDDYGYTF. In DNA form, the CDR3 reads TGTGCCAGCGGACCGGACAGGGATGACTATGGCTACACCTTC.

The chain joins TRBV12-3 or TRBV12-4 to TRBJ2-5; a possible D gene is TRBD2 (5 bases). The V end was cut by 6 bases, the J end by 5 bases, with 13 bases between. This CDR3 region has 13 residues. As DNA, the CDR3 is TGTGCCAGCAGCCCGGACTTCCAGGAGACCCAGTACTTC. This gives the protein CASSPDFQETQYF.

The chain couples TRBV20-1 to TRBJ1-5; D is uncertain. CDR1 is DFQATT and CDR2 is SNEGSKA in the germline V gene (reference sequence). Trimming shortened V by 3 bases and J by 2 bases, and 8 bases separated the two germline ends. CDR3 size: 13 residues. In nucleotides, the CDR3 is TGCAGTGCTAGGTGGAGGGGCAATCAGCCCCAGCATTTT. It translates to CSARWRGNQPQHF.

The chain carries TRBV5-1 and TRBJ2-1; 10 positions agree with TRBD2. The CDR3 runs 15 residues. J gave up 3 bases and V 2 bases, and 2 bases lay outside the gene matches. CDR1 and CDR2 from the germline V gene are SGHRS and YFSETQ. CDR3 DNA sequence: TGCGCCAGCAGCTTTACTAGCGGGGACTACAATGAGCAGTTCTTC. It translates to CASSFTSGDYNEQFF.

The sample holds a few counts of this clonotype. The gene calls are TRBV29-1 and TRBJ2-5; tentatively, D is TRBD2 (5 bases). The CDR3 totals 15 residues. Germline V CDR1 and CDR2: SQVTM, ANQGSEA. Trimming removed 4 bases from V and 1 base from J, with 16 bases in between. This CDR3 is CSVGTPTAIQETQYF. The CDR3 nucleotides are TGCAGCGTTGGGACTCCCACGGCGATCCAAGAGACCCAGTACTTC.

The rearrangement joins TRBV12-3 or TRBV12-4 to TRBJ2-1, with 11 bases that match TRBD2. V gave up 5 bases and J gave up 7 bases; unmatched junction bases: 7. CDR3 size: 15 residues. Written as DNA, the CDR3 is TGTGCCAGCAGTCCGGGACTAGCGGAGGGGAATGAGCAGTTCTTC. This encodes CASSPGLAEGNEQFF.